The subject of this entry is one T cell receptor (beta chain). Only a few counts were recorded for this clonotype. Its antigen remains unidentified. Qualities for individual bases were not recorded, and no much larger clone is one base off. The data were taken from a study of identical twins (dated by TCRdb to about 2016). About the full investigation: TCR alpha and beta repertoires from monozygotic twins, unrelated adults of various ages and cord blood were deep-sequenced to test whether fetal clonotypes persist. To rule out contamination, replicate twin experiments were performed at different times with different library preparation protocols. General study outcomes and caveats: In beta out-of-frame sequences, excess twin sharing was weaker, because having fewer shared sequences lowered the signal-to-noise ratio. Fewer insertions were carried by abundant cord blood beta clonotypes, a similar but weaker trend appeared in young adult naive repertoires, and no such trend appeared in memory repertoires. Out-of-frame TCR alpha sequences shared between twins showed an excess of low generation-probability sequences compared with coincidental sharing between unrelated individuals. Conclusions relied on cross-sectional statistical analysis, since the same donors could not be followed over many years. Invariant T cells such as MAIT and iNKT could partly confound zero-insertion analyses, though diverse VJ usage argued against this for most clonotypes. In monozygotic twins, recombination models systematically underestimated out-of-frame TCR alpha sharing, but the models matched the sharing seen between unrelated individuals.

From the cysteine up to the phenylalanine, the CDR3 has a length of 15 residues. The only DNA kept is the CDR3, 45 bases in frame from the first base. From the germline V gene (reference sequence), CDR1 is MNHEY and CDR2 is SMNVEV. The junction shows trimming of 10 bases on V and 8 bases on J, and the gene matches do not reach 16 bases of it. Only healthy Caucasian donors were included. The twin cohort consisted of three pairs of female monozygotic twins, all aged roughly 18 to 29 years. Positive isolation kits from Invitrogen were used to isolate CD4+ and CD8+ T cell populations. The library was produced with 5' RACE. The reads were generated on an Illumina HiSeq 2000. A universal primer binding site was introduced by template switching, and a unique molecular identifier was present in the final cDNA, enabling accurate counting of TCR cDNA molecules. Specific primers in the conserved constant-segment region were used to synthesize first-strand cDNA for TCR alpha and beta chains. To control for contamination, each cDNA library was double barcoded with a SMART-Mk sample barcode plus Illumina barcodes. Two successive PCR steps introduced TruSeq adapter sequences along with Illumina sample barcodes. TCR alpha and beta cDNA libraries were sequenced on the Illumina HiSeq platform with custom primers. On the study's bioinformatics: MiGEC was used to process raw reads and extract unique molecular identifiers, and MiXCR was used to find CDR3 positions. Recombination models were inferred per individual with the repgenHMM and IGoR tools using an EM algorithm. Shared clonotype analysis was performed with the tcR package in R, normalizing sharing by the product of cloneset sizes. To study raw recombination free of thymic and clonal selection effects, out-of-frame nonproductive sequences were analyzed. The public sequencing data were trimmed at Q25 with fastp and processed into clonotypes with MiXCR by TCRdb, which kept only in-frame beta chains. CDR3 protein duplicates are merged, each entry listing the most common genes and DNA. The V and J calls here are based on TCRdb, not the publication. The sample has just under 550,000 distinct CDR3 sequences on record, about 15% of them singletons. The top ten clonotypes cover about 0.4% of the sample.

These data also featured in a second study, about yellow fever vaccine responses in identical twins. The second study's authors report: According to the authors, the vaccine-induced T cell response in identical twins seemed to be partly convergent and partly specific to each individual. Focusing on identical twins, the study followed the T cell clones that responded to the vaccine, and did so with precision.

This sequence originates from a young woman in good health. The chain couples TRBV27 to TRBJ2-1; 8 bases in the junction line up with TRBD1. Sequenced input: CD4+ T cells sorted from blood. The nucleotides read TGTGCCACCGCCTTTGGGCAGGGGGCGTCGGATGAGCAGTTCTTC. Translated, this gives CATAFGQGASDEQFF.